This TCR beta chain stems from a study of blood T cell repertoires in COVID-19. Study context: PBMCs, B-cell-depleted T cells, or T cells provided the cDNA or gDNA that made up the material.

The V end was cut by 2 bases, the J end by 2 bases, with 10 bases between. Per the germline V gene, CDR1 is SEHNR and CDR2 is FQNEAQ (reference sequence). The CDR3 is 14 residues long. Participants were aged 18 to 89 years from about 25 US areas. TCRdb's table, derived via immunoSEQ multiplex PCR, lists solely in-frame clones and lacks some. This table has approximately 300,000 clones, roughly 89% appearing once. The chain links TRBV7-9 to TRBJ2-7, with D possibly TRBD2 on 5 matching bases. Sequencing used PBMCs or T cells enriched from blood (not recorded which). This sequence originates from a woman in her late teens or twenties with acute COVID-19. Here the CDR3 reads CASSLNRGPYEQYF. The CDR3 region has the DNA TGTGCCAGCAGCTTAAATCGGGGTCCCTACGAGCAGTACTTC. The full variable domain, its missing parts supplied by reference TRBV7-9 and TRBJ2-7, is DTGVSQNPRHKITKRGQNVTFRCDPISEHNRLYWYRQTLGQGPEFLTYFQNEAQLEKSRLLSDRFSAERPKGSFSTLEIQRTEQGDSAMYLCASSLNRGPYEQYFGPGTRLTVT.